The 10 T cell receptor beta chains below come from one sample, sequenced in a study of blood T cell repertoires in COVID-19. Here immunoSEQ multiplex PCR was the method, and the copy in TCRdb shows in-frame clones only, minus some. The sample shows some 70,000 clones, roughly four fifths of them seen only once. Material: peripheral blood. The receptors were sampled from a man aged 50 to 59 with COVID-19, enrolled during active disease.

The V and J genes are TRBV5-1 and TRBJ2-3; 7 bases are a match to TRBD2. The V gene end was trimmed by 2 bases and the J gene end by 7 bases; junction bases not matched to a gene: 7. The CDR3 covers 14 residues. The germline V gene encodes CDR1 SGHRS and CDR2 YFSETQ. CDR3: CASSLDSGENTQYF. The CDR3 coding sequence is TGCGCCAGCAGCTTAGACAGCGGGGAGAATACGCAGTATTTT.

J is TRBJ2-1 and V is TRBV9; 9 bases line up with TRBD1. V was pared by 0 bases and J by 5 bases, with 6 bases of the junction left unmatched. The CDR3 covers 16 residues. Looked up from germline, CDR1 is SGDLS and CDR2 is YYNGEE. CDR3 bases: TGTGCCAGCAGCGTAGGGTCATGGGACAGGGACAATGAGCAGTTCTTC. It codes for CASSVGSWDRDNEQFF.

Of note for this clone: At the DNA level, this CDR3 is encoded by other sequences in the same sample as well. The CDR3 nucleotides read TGTGCCAGCAGCTTGCGGGGACAAGAGACCCAGTACTTC. It yields the protein CASSLRGQETQYF. The rearrangement joins TRBV5-6 to TRBJ2-5; maybe TRBD2 (5 bases). Per germline, CDR1 SGHDT and CDR2 YYEEEE. V was cut by 1 base and J by 2 bases, with 6 bases left in between. This CDR3 has 13 residues.

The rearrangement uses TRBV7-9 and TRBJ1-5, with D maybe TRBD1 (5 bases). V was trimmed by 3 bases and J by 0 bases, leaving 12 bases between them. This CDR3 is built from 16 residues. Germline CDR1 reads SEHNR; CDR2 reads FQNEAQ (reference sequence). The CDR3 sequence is CASSLGQGDSNQPQHF. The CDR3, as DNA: TGTGCCAGCAGCTTGGGGCAGGGCGATAGCAATCAGCCCCAGCATTTT. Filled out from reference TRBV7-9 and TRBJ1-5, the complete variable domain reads DTGVSQNPRHKITKRGQNVTFRCDPISEHNRLYWYRQTLGQGPEFLTYFQNEAQLEKSRLLSDRFSAERPKGSFSTLEIQRTEQGDSAMYLCASSLGQGDSNQPQHFGDGTRLSIL.

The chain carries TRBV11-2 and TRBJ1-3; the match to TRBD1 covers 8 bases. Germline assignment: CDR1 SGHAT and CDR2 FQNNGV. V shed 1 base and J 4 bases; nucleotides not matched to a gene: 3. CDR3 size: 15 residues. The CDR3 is CASSLVGDRGNTIYF. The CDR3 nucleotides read TGTGCCAGCAGCTTAGTAGGGGACAGGGGAAACACCATATATTTT.

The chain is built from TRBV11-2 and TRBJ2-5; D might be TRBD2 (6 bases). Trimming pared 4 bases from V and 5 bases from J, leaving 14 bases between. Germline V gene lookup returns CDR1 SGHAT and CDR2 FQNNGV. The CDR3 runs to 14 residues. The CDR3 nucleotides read TGTGCCAGCAGCTGGGGGACCGGAGGGGAGACCCAGTACTTC. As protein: CASSWGTGGETQYF.

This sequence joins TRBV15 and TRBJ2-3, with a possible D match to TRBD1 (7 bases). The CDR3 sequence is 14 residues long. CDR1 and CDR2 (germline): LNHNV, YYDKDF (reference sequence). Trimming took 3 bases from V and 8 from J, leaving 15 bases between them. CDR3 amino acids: CATSSGRQGGTQYF. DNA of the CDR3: TGTGCCACCAGCAGTGGGAGACAGGGAGGTACGCAGTATTTT.

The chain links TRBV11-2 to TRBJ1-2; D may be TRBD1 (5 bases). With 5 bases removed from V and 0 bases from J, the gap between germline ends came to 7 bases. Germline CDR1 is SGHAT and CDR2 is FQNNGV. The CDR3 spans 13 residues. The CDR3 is CASSPDTNYGYTF. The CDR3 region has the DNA TGTGCCAGCAGCCCGGACACTAACTATGGCTACACCTTC.

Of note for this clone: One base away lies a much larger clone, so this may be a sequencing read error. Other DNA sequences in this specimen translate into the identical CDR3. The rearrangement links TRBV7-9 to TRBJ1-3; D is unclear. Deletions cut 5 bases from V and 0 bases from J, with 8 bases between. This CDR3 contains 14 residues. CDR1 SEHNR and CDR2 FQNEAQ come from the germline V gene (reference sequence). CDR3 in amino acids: CASSPDISGNTIYF. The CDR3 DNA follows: TGTGCCAGCAGCCCAGACATCTCTGGAAACACCATATATTTT.

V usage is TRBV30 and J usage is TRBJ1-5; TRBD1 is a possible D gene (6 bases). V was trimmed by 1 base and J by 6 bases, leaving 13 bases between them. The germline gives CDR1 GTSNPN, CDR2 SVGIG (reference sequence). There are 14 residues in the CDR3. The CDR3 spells CAWSETGGSQPQHF. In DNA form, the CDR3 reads TGTGCCTGGAGTGAGACAGGAGGAAGTCAGCCCCAGCATTTT. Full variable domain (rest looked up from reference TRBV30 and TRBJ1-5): SQTIHQWPATLVQPVGSPLSLECTVEGTSNPNLYWYRQAAGRGLQLLFYSVGIGQISSEVPQNLSASRPQDRQFILSSKKLLLSDSGFYLCAWSETGGSQPQHFGDGTRLSIL.